The sequence of this T cell receptor beta chain was determined in a study of T cell changes during pregnancy in multiple sclerosis. Germline V lookup: CDR1 MNHEY, CDR2 SMNVEV (reference sequence). This CDR3 region has 17 residues. The V and J ends lost 4 bases and 3 bases, in that order; junction bases with no gene match: 8. Assay used: immunoSEQ multiplex PCR; TCRdb lists only in-frame clones, some missing. The sample has about 120,000 clones, approximately 93% seen once; the top ten hold roughly 5.7%. The rearrangement uses TRBV27 and TRBJ2-7, with 14 bases fitting TRBD2. The TCR originated in a female donor with multiple sclerosis, enrolled in a pregnancy study. The source material was peripheral blood, sampled before pregnancy. The CDR3 spells CASSWGLAGEGVYEQYF. CDR3 bases: TGTGCCAGCAGTTGGGGACTAGCGGGAGAGGGGGTCTACGAGCAGTACTTC.